The 30 T cell receptor beta chains below were found in one sample sequenced in a study of EBV T-cell therapy then PD-1 blockade in nasopharyngeal carcinoma. Sample treatment: AdE1-LMPpoly-expanded autologous EBV-specific T-cell therapy followed by anti-PD-1 nivolumab. This table comes from immunoSEQ multiplex PCR, and its TCRdb copy is limited to in-frame clones, with some not included. This sample carries roughly 22,000 clones, over 75% of them seen once, and the ten largest clones take 20% to 25%. These receptors have no known antigen. Here the sequenced sample was CD8+ T cells from blood, taken at day -245 from a patient whose treatment included autologous EBV-specific T cells and nivolumab. The receptors derive from a man aged 40-49 years with nasopharyngeal carcinoma.

V gene TRBV29-1 combines with J gene TRBJ2-7; D possibly matches TRBD1 or TRBD2 (5 bases each). The CDR3 consists of 11 residues. Trimming cost V 7 bases and J 7 bases, with 14 bases left between them. From germline, CDR1 is SQVTM and CDR2 ANQGSEA. CDR3 sequence: CSAGTGYEQYF. The CDR3 DNA reads as TGCAGCGCCGGGACGGGCTATGAGCAGTACTTC.

The J gene is TRBJ2-2, the V gene TRBV4-3; 7 bases are shared with TRBD2. CDR3 length: 16 amino acids. V lost 0 bases, J lost 9 bases, and 10 bases stayed unmatched. CDR1 LGHNA and CDR2 YSLEER come from the germline V gene. The CDR3 DNA is TGCGCCAGCAGCCAAGATTGGGGAAGCGGGGATCGGGAGCTGTTTTTT. Translating it yields CASSQDWGSGDRELFF.

The CDR3 loop is CASSLRGGAKNIQYF. CDR3 nucleotides: TGTGCCAGCAGCCTACGTGGCGGCGCCAAAAACATTCAGTACTTC. The V gene is TRBV13, the J gene TRBJ2-4; D call uncertain. The CDR3 sequence is 15 residues long. CDR1 and CDR2 (germline): PRHDT, FYEKMQ (reference sequence). Trimming removed 5 bases at V and 1 base at J, with 12 bases between.

This clone was counted only a few times. V gene TRBV10-3 combines with J gene TRBJ2-7; D possibly matches TRBD1 or TRBD2 (5 bases each). This CDR3 contains 14 residues. Germline V gene data show CDR1 as ENHRY and CDR2 as SYGVKD. With 10 bases removed from V and 4 bases from J, the gap between germline ends came to 20 bases. CDR3 sequence (DNA): TGTGCCACCGGAACCGGGACCCAGGAGTACGAGCAGTACTTC. Translating it yields CATGTGTQEYEQYF.

The V call is TRBV19, the J call TRBJ2-7, with D maybe TRBD2 (6 bases). The CDR3 spans 13 residues. V lost 3 bases and J lost 6, with 12 bases in between. Germline assignment: CDR1 LNHDA and CDR2 SQIVND (reference sequence). CDR3 residues: CASSIGGLGEQYF. CDR3 nucleotides: TGTGCCAGTAGTATTGGAGGGTTAGGCGAGCAGTACTTC.

This chain uses TRBV9 with TRBJ2-5; tentatively, D is TRBD2 (6 bases). V lost 0 bases to trimming and J lost 3 bases, with 12 bases between them. In germline, CDR1 is SGDLS, CDR2 YYNGEE. This CDR3 region has 15 residues. CDR3 sequence: CASSVGLGGKETQYF. In DNA, the CDR3 is TGTGCCAGCAGCGTAGGACTAGGTGGAAAAGAGACCCAGTACTTC. The whole variable domain, filled in from reference TRBV9 and TRBJ2-5, reads DSGVTQTPKHLITATGQRVTLRCSPRSGDLSVYWYQQSLDQGLQFLIQYYNGEERAKGNILERFSAQQFPDLHSELNLSSLELGDSALYFCASSVGLGGKETQYFGPGTRLLVL.

In nucleotides, the CDR3 is TGTGCCAGCAGCTCTGGACAGATTGAAGCTTTCTTT. Its protein product is CASSSGQIEAFF. The chain uses TRBV6-5 and TRBJ1-1; TRBD1 might be the D (6 bases). Germline lookup yields CDR1 MNHEY and CDR2 SVGAGI. The CDR3 length is 12 residues. Trimming shortened V by 6 bases and J by 7 bases, and 12 bases separated the two germline ends.

The V gene is TRBV5-6, the J gene TRBJ1-1; 12 nucleotides align to TRBD1. Trimming removed 0 bases from V and 4 bases from J; junction bases left unmatched: 1. This CDR3 contains 15 residues. Per germline, CDR1 SGHDT and CDR2 YYEEEE. The CDR3 here is CASSLGDRGLTEAFF. In nucleotides, the CDR3 is TGTGCCAGCAGCTTGGGGGACAGGGGGCTCACTGAAGCTTTCTTT.

V is TRBV5-6 and J is TRBJ1-1; D unclear. V was pared by 4 bases and J by 7 bases, with 14 bases between. This CDR3 contains 13 residues. CDR1 SGHDT and CDR2 YYEEEE come from the germline V gene. The CDR3 DNA reads as TGTGCCAGCAGCACCTCAACCCCCCATGAAGCTTTCTTT. It yields the protein CASSTSTPHEAFF.

The CDR3 nucleotides read TGTGCCAGCAGCAAACCTACAGGTTCAAACGGAAACACCATATATTTT. This sequence encodes CASSKPTGSNGNTIYF. The chain employs TRBV21-1 and TRBJ1-3; the table's D call of TRBD1 was not tested on the DNA. TRBV21-1 is a documented pseudogene. The CDR3 is 16 residues long.

This chain joins TRBV28 and TRBJ1-1; D is unresolved. There are 13 residues in the CDR3. V was clipped by 6 bases and J by 9 bases, with 17 bases between them. Germline values: CDR1 MDHEN, CDR2 SYDVKM. CDR3 bases: TGTGCCAGCAGCTATCCCCGCGGGAACCAAGCTTTCTTT. Protein: CASSYPRGNQAFF.

The chain is built from TRBV6-2 or TRBV6-3 and TRBJ2-6; 11 positions match TRBD1. The J segment lost 0 bases and the V segment lost 0 bases, leaving 7 bases of the junction unmatched. This CDR3 has 20 amino acids. Germline CDR1 MNHEY, CDR2 SVGEGT. The CDR3 loop reads CASSYSQWTGGYSGANVLTF. The CDR3 DNA reads TGTGCCAGCAGTTACTCCCAGTGGACAGGGGGCTACTCTGGGGCCAACGTCCTGACTTTC.

The chain has TRBV5-5 and TRBJ1-5, with D possibly being TRBD1 (6 bases). CDR1 is SGHKS, CDR2 YYEKEE, per germline (reference sequence). CDR3 length equals 16 residues. V lost 3 bases and J 0 bases, leaving 13 bases between the germline ends. This chain's CDR3 is CASSSGTSYSNQPQHF. The CDR3 nucleotides are TGTGCCAGCAGCTCCGGGACATCCTATAGCAATCAGCCCCAGCATTTT.

The chain combines TRBV9 with TRBJ2-1; possible D gene TRBD2, 7 bases. CDR1 is SGDLS and CDR2 is YYNGEE in the germline V gene. With 0 bases removed from V and 8 bases from J, the gap between germline ends came to 9 bases. The CDR3 extends over 13 amino acids. CDR3 loop: CASSVGGGDEQFF. CDR3 nucleotides: TGTGCCAGCAGCGTAGGAGGGGGGGATGAGCAGTTCTTC. The whole variable domain, filled in from reference TRBV9 and TRBJ2-1, reads DSGVTQTPKHLITATGQRVTLRCSPRSGDLSVYWYQQSLDQGLQFLIQYYNGEERAKGNILERFSAQQFPDLHSELNLSSLELGDSALYFCASSVGGGDEQFFGPGTRLTVL.

By share, this clone counts as medium-sized. This rearrangement joins TRBV4-2 to TRBJ1-6, with D possibly TRBD1 on 6 matching bases. V lost 0 bases, J lost 9 bases, and 15 bases lay in between. This CDR3 comprises 16 residues. Germline loops: CDR1 LGHNA, CDR2 YNFKEQ. Written as DNA, the CDR3 is TGTGCCAGCAGCCAAGATAAGGGACAAAGGGGTTCACCCCTCCACTTT. Amino acid sequence: CASSQDKGQRGSPLHF.

V and J are TRBV6-4 and TRBJ2-2, with D perhaps TRBD1 or TRBD2 (5 bases each). This CDR3 is 13 amino acids long. CDR1 and CDR2 (germline): MRHNA, SNTAGT. Trimming shortened V by 6 bases and J by 7 bases, and 12 bases separated the two germline ends. The CDR3 bases are TGTGCCAGCAGCTCCGGGGCCAGCGGGGAGCTGTTTTTT. Its protein is CASSSGASGELFF.

The CDR3 is CASSLSQSYGYTF. CDR3 DNA sequence: TGTGCCAGCAGTTTAAGTCAATCCTATGGCTACACCTTC. The chain links TRBV27 to TRBJ1-2; no definite D call. The V end was cut by 2 bases, the J end by 4 bases, with 8 bases between. The germline gives CDR1 MNHEY, CDR2 SMNVEV (reference sequence). This CDR3 region has 13 residues.

This clone has a single count. The genes are TRBV13 and TRBJ2-5; D perhaps matches TRBD1 (6 bases). Germline CDR1 reads PRHDT; CDR2 reads FYEKMQ (reference sequence). Trimming cost V 6 bases and J 2 bases, with 19 bases left between them. The CDR3 has 16 residues. CDR3 bases: TGTGCCAGCAGACCTACCGGGACACTATCTCAAGAGACCCAGTACTTC. It translates to CASRPTGTLSQETQYF.

This chain connects TRBV24-1 to TRBJ1-6; D uncertain. The CDR3 runs 11 residues. Between the trimmed V and J ends, which lost 0 bases and 14 bases, there was a span of 4 bases. Per germline, CDR1 KGHDR and CDR2 SFDVKD. CDR3 sequence (DNA): TGTGCCACCAGTGATTTGGTGGCCCTCCACTTT. Its translation is CATSDLVALHF.

J is TRBJ1-4 and V is TRBV27; no firm D call. Germline lookup yields CDR1 MNHEY and CDR2 SMNVEV (reference sequence). This CDR3 contains 14 residues. Trimming removed 5 bases from V and 5 bases from J, with 12 bases in between. CDR3 DNA sequence: TGTGCCAGCAGTGCTTTAGGGATGAATGAAAAACTGTTTTTT. Its protein product is CASSALGMNEKLFF.

This clone was seen more than once but under ten times. The chain couples TRBV2 to TRBJ1-2; D remains unclear. The CDR3 runs 12 residues. Trimming took off 4 bases at V and 4 bases at J, with 7 bases between the two ends. Germline V gene data show CDR1 as SNHLY and CDR2 as FYNNEI. The CDR3 DNA is TGTGCCAGCAGTGGGTTTCCCTATGGCTACACCTTC. This translates into CASSGFPYGYTF.

The rearrangement links TRBV6-2 or TRBV6-3 to TRBJ2-3; no reliable D call. The CDR3 has 14 residues. The germline gives CDR1 MNHEY, CDR2 SVGEGT. V gave up 2 bases and J gave up 2 bases, with 8 bases separating them. The chain's CDR3 is CASSYGSATDTQYF. The CDR3, as DNA: TGTGCCAGCAGTTACGGGTCCGCCACAGATACGCAGTATTTT.

The chain joins TRBV6-5 to TRBJ1-5; weak D call: TRBD1 (5 bases). Germline V gene sequence: CDR1 MNHEY, CDR2 SVGAGI. This CDR3 has 15 residues. Trimming shortened V by 11 bases and J by 0 bases, and 17 bases separated the two germline ends. CDR3 nucleotides: TGTGCCGGCGAGAGGGGTTCACTTAGCAATCAGCCCCAGCATTTT. Translation: CAGERGSLSNQPQHF.

This clone is labeled large. The chain links TRBV4-3 to TRBJ1-1, with D perhaps TRBD1 (5 bases). The V and J ends lost 1 base and 8 bases respectively, with 17 bases between them. CDR3 length: 15 amino acids. Germline loops: CDR1 LGHNA, CDR2 YSLEER. Here the CDR3 reads CASSQAYYSGTEAFF. In nucleotides, the CDR3 is TGCGCCAGCAGCCAAGCCTACTATTCGGGGACCGAAGCTTTCTTT.

Here the CDR3 reads CASSPGTEETQYF. CDR3 DNA sequence: TGTGCCAGCAGCCCCGGGACAGAAGAGACCCAGTACTTC. V gene TRBV25-1 combines with J gene TRBJ2-5; TRBD1 matches 7 bases. The germline V gene encodes CDR1 MGHDK and CDR2 SYGVNS. The CDR3 runs 13 residues. Losses at the gene ends were 6 bases for V and 3 bases for J; bases not matched to a gene: 4.

The genes are TRBV18 and TRBJ1-5, with D possibly being TRBD1 (6 bases). The CDR3 loop spans 14 amino acids. V shed 5 bases and J shed 1 base, with 9 bases lying between them. Per germline, CDR1 KGHSH and CDR2 LQKENI. CDR3 DNA: TGTGCCAGCTCAGGGGACAACAGCAATCAGCCCCAGCATTTT. Protein sequence: CASSGDNSNQPQHF.

The CDR3 here is CASSSGDTGELFF. The CDR3 bases are TGTGCCAGCAGCTCAGGGGACACCGGGGAGCTGTTTTTT. The J gene is TRBJ2-2, the V gene TRBV6-2 or TRBV6-3; D possibly corresponds to TRBD1 (6 bases). V was clipped by 6 bases and J by 3 bases, with 8 bases between them. The V gene's germline CDR1 is MNHEY and CDR2 SVGEGT. The CDR3 extends over 13 amino acids.

This rearrangement joins TRBV12-3 or TRBV12-4 to TRBJ1-5; D call uncertain. With 7 bases removed from V and 9 bases from J, the gap between germline ends came to 13 bases. The length of the CDR3 is 12 residues. The CDR3 DNA reads as TGTGCCAGCACCCTAGGCGAACGGCCCCAGCATTTT. Its protein is CASTLGERPQHF.

The chain has TRBV5-6 and TRBJ2-4; 8 bases line up with TRBD1. Unmatched junction bases numbered 4, after V lost 7 bases and J lost 7 bases. The CDR3 has 12 residues. The germline V gene has CDR1 SGHDT and CDR2 YYEEEE. The CDR3 is CASADRGNIQYF. In DNA, the CDR3 is TGTGCCAGCGCCGACAGGGGTAACATTCAGTACTTC.

This clone was counted a few times. This sequence joins TRBV10-3 and TRBJ1-2; TRBD1 agrees at 9 bases. V shed 2 bases, J shed 3 bases, and the junction held 10 bases outside the gene matches. The CDR3 runs to 17 residues. The germline CDR1 and CDR2 sequences are ENHRY and SYGVKD. CDR3 amino acids: CAISEGGQGRMDYGYTF. CDR3 DNA sequence: TGTGCCATCAGTGAGGGAGGACAGGGGCGGATGGACTATGGCTACACCTTC.